The rows below give T cell receptor beta chains drawn from one sample of a study of response to subunit inactivated influenza vaccine. A single record per CDR3 protein comes from TCRdb applying MiXCR to the RT-PCR reads. The data contain some 600,000 distinct CDR3 sequences, 13% to 15% of them singletons. Material: PBMCs from blood, obtained approximately 15 days before vaccination. These receptors were collected from a man aged 50-60 years who received an inactivated influenza vaccine. Each CDR3 is given with its conserved first and last residue. A D gene is named only where the DNA matches it firmly. Some rows have no size entry. The others give once, few or many, or a class for an expanded clone.

CSAGGTSGGNNEQFF	TGCAGTGCTGGAGGGACTAGCGGGGGCAATAATGAGCAGTTCTTC	TRBD2	TRBV20-1	TRBJ2-1	once
CASSLRQGFNEQYF	TGTGCCAGCAGTTTAAGACAGGGGTTCAACGAGCAGTACTTC	TRBD1	TRBV6-5	TRBJ2-7	few
CASSYEAASSYNEQFF	TGTGCCAGCAGTTACGAGGCGGCAAGCTCCTACAATGAGCAGTTCTTC	.	TRBV6-5	TRBJ2-1	few
CASSQEWGDSYGYTF	TGTGCCAGCAGCCAAGAGTGGGGGGATTCCTATGGCTACACCTTC	.	TRBV4-2	TRBJ1-2	.
CASSEGAGGPLNEQFF	TGTGCCAGCTCTGAGGGTGCGGGAGGGCCGTTGAATGAGCAGTTCTTC	TRBD2	TRBV4-2	TRBJ2-1	many
CASSLDGGAPTDTQYF	TGTGCCAGCAGTTTAGATGGGGGGGCTCCCACAGATACGCAGTATTTT	.	TRBV12-3/TRBV12-4	TRBJ2-3	many
CASSVGKVTGELFF	TGTGCCAGCAGCGTAGGAAAGGTCACCGGGGAGCTGTTTTTT	.	TRBV9	TRBJ2-2	.
CASSLARLGKTQYF	TGTGCCAGCAGTTTAGCGCGTCTGGGGAAGACCCAGTACTTC	.	TRBV12-3/TRBV12-4	TRBJ2-5	.
CASSLRGGAFLSTDTQYF	TGTGCCAGCAGCTTACGCGGGGGGGCCTTCTTAAGCACAGATACGCAGTATTTT	TRBD2	TRBV7-6	TRBJ2-3	many
CSVDYRGLTDTQYF	TGCAGCGTTGATTATCGCGGGCTCACAGATACGCAGTATTTT	.	TRBV29-1	TRBJ2-3	few
CASSPGFKGSYNEQFF	TGTGCCAGCAGTCCTGGGTTCAAGGGTTCCTACAATGAGCAGTTCTTC	.	TRBV12-3/TRBV12-4	TRBJ2-1	few
CASSIGTGGAGGYTF	TGTGCCAGCAGCATAGGGACAGGGGGCGCGGGTGGCTACACCTTC	TRBD1	TRBV5-5	TRBJ1-2	many
CASSQDLGYNSPLHF	TGCGCCAGCAGCCAAGATTTGGGATATAATTCACCCCTCCACTTT	.	TRBV4-1	TRBJ1-6	.
CASGTHPSGTEQYF	TGTGCCAGCGGCACACACCCGAGCGGGACCGAGCAGTACTTC	TRBD2	TRBV12-3/TRBV12-4	TRBJ2-7	.
CASSQEVRRGANQQFF	TGCGCCAGCAGCCAAGAAGTCCGGCGGGGGGCCAATCAGCAGTTCTTC	TRBD2	TRBV4-3	TRBJ2-1	.
CSARLAKGQPQHF	TGCAGTGCTAGACTGGCTAAGGGTCAGCCCCAGCATTTT	.	TRBV20-1	TRBJ1-5	.
CASSPGQGISLNTEAFF	TGTGCCAGCAGCCCGGGACAGGGGATCTCACTGAACACTGAAGCTTTCTTT	TRBD1	TRBV27	TRBJ1-1	few
CAISESGVSYNEQFF	TGTGCCATCAGTGAGTCTGGGGTCTCCTACAATGAGCAGTTCTTC	.	TRBV10-3	TRBJ2-1	.
CASSPPGQGAAYEQYF	TGTGCCAGCTCACCCCCGGGACAGGGGGCAGCCTACGAGCAGTACTTC	TRBD1	TRBV18	TRBJ2-7	.
CSVEVKGSSTDTQYF	TGCAGCGTTGAAGTTAAGGGGTCTAGCACAGATACGCAGTATTTT	.	TRBV29-1	TRBJ2-3	medium-sized
CASSQVRGGDLNEQFF	TGTGCCAGCAGCCAAGTCCGCGGGGGGGATCTCAATGAGCAGTTCTTC	TRBD2	TRBV3-1	TRBJ2-1	.
CACSQDLLAGVTDTQYF	TGTGCCTGCTCCCAAGATCTGCTAGCGGGGGTCACAGATACGCAGTATTTT	TRBD2	TRBV3-1	TRBJ2-3	.
CSSWAGGNEQFF	TGCAGCTCCTGGGCAGGGGGGAATGAGCAGTTCTTC	.	TRBV29-1	TRBJ2-1	.
CASSSGANSPLHF	TGTGCCAGCAGTTCAGGGGCGAATTCACCCCTCCACTTT	.	TRBV21-1	TRBJ1-6	few
CASSETIPNEQFF	TGCGCCAGCAGCGAGACTATCCCCAATGAGCAGTTCTTC	.	TRBV4-1	TRBJ2-1	.
CASSVRGGHTGELFF	TGCGCCAGCAGCGTGCGGGGGGGCCACACCGGGGAGCTGTTTTTT	TRBD2	TRBV5-1	TRBJ2-2	few
CASSYWTGNERRTIYF	TGTGCCAGCAGTTACTGGACAGGGAATGAACGAAGAACCATATATTTT	TRBD1	TRBV6-2/TRBV6-3	TRBJ1-3	.
CSARVQGLIHEQYF	TGCAGTGCTAGGGTGCAAGGGCTCATCCACGAGCAGTACTTC	.	TRBV20-1	TRBJ2-7	few
CASSFLAVEQFF	TGTGCCAGCAGCTTTCTAGCTGTTGAGCAGTTCTTC	.	TRBV5-6	TRBJ2-1	many
CASSPHDRYEQYF	TGTGCCAGCAGTCCTCACGACCGATACGAGCAGTACTTC	.	TRBV3-1	TRBJ2-7	.
CASSPNYGTVSYEQYF	TGTGCCAGCAGCCCAAATTATGGGACAGTCTCCTACGAGCAGTACTTC	TRBD1	TRBV7-8	TRBJ2-7	many
CASIPLGGPNTGELFF	TGTGCCAGCATTCCTCTCGGGGGGCCGAACACCGGGGAGCTGTTTTTT	.	TRBV12-3/TRBV12-4	TRBJ2-2	.
CASSSGTGLLTGELFF	TGTGCCAGCAGCTCAGGGACAGGGCTTCTCACCGGGGAGCTGTTTTTT	TRBD1	TRBV7-9	TRBJ2-2	few